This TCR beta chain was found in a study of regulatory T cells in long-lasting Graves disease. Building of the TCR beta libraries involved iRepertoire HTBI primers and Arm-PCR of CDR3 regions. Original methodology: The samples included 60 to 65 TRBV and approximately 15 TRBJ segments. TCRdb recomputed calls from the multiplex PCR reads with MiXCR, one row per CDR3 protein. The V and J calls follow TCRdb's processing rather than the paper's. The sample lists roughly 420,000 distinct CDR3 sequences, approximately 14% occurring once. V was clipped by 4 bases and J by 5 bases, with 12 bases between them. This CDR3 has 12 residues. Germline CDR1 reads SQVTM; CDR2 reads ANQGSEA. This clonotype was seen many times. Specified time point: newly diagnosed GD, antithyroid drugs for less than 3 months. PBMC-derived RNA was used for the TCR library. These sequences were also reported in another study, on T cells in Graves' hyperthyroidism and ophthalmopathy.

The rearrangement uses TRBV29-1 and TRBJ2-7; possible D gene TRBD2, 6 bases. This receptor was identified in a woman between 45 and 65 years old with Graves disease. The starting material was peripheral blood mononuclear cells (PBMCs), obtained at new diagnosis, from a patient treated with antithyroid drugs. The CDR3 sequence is CSVGLREDEQYF. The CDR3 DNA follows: TGCAGCGTTGGCCTCAGGGAGGACGAGCAGTACTTC.